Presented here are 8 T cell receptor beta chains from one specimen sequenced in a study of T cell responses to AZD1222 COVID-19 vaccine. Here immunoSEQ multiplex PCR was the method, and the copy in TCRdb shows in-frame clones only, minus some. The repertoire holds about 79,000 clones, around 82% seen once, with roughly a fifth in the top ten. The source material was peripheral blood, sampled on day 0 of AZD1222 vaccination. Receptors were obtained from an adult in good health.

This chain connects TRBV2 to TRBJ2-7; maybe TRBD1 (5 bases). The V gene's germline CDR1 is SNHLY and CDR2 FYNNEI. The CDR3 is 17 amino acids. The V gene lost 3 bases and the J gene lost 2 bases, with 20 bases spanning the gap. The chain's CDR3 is CASSDRHHRKRTYEQYF. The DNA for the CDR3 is TGTGCCAGCAGTGACCGCCACCACAGGAAGAGGACCTACGAGCAGTACTTC. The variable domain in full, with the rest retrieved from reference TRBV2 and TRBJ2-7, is EPEVTQTPSHQVTQMGQEVILRCVPISNHLYFYWYRQILGQKVEFLVSFYNNEISEKSEIFDDQFSVERPDGSNFTLKIRSTKLEDSAMYFCASSDRHHRKRTYEQYFGPGTRLTVT.

CDR3 residues: CASTSLGFVGLGDEQYF. CDR3 sequence (DNA): TGTGCCAGCACCAGCTTAGGGTTTGTTGGGTTAGGCGACGAGCAGTACTTC. The V and J genes are TRBV11-2 and TRBJ2-7; D is unresolved. This CDR3 region has 17 residues. With 7 bases removed from V and 5 bases from J, the gap between germline ends came to 27 bases. Germline lookup yields CDR1 SGHAT and CDR2 FQNNGV.

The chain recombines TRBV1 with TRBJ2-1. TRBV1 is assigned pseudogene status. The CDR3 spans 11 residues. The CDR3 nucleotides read TGCACCAGCAGCGGGTACGTTGAGCAGTTCTTC. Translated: CTSSGYVEQFF.

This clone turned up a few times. The CDR3 is CASSSRKGGQETQYF. In DNA form, the CDR3 reads TGTGCCAGCAGCTCCCGCAAGGGGGGACAAGAGACCCAGTACTTC. V gene TRBV5-5 combines with J gene TRBJ2-5; D is possibly TRBD1 or TRBD2 (6 bases each). With 3 bases removed from V and 2 bases from J, the gap between germline ends came to 14 bases. From germline, CDR1 is SGHKS and CDR2 YYEKEE (reference sequence). This CDR3 has 15 amino acids.

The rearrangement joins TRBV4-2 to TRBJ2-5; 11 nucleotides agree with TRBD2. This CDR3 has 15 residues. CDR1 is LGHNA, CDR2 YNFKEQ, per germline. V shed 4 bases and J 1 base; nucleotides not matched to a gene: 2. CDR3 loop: CASSRGTSGQETQYF. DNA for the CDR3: TGTGCCAGCAGCCGAGGGACTAGCGGCCAAGAGACCCAGTACTTC.

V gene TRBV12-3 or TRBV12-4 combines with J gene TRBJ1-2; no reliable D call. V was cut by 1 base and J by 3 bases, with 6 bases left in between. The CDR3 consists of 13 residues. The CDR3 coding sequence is TGTGCCAGCAGTTTAGGTACGGACTATGGCTACACCTTC. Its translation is CASSLGTDYGYTF.

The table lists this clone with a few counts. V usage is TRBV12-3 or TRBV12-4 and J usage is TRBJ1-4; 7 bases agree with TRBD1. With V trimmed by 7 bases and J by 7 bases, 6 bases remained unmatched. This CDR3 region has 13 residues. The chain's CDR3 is CASTGTVGEKLFF. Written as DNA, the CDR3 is TGTGCCAGCACCGGGACAGTGGGTGAAAAACTGTTTTTT.

CDR3 in amino acids: CASRGAGGYYGYTF. In nucleotides, the CDR3 is TGTGCCAGCAGGGGAGCAGGGGGCTACTATGGCTACACCTTC. The rearrangement links TRBV27 to TRBJ1-2; 8 bases line up with TRBD1. Germline CDR1 MNHEY, CDR2 SMNVEV (reference sequence). Unmatched junction bases numbered 6, after V lost 6 bases and J lost 3 bases. The CDR3 runs 14 residues.